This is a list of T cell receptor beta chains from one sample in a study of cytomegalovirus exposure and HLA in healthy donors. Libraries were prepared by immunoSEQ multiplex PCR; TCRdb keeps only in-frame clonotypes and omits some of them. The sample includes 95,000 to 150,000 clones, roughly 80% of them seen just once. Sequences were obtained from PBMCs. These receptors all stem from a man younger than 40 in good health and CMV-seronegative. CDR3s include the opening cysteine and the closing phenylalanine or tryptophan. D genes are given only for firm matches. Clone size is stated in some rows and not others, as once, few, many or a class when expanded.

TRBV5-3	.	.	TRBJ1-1	CARSFGSSGNTEAFF	TGTGCCAGAAGCTTCGGTTCGAGCGGGAACACTGAAGCTTTCTTT
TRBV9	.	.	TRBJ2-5	CASSVGGSTAETQYF	TGTGCCAGCAGCGTAGGGGGCTCAACGGCGGAGACCCAGTACTTC
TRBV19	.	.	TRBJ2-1	CASRRTPSSYNEQFF	TGTGCCAGTAGGCGGACACCAAGCTCCTACAATGAGCAGTTCTTC
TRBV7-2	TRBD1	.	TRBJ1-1	CASSLANRGRNTEAFF	TGTGCCAGCAGCTTAGCGAACAGGGGGAGGAACACTGAAGCTTTCTTT
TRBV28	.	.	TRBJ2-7	CASSLFPGTYEQYF	TGTGCCAGCAGTTTATTTCCGGGTACCTACGAGCAGTACTTC
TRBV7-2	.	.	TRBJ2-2	CASSLRTGNTGELFF	TGTGCCAGCAGCTTGCGGACTGGGAACACCGGGGAGCTGTTTTTT
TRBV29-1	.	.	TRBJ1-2	CSVLSTLYGYTF	TGCAGCGTCCTAAGCACCCTTTATGGCTACACCTTC
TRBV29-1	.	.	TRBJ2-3	CSVEVRQGHDTQYF	TGCAGCGTTGAAGTTCGGCAGGGTCACGATACGCAGTATTTT
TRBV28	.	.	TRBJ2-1	CATGVVVLYNEQFF	TGTGCCACCGGGGTAGTCGTTTTATACAATGAGCAGTTCTTC
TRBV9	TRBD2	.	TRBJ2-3	CASSVGPSGGTDTQYF	TGTGCCAGCAGCGTAGGCCCTAGCGGGGGGACAGATACGCAGTATTTT
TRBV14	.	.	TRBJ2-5	CASSQGTVALKTQYF	TGTGCCAGCAGCCAAGGGACAGTAGCTTTGAAGACCCAGTACTTC
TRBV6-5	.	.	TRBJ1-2	CATKDTNYGYTF	TGTGCCACCAAGGACACTAACTATGGCTACACCTTC
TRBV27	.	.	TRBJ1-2	CASSSTGSYGYTF	TGTGCCAGCAGTTCTACAGGGAGCTATGGCTACACCTTC
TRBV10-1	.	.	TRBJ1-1	CASSFPQAFF	TGCGCCAGCAGCTTCCCTCAGGCTTTCTTT
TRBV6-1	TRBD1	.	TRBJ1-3	CASSGRTGGLSGSTIYF	TGTGCCAGCAGTGGCCGGACAGGGGGACTCTCTGGAAGCACCATATATTTT
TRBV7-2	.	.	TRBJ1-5	CASSLVGWTTQHF	TGTGCCAGCAGCTTAGTAGGTTGGACTACCCAGCATTTT
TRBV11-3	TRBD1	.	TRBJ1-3	CASSMGQSPGNTIYF	TGTGCCAGCAGCATGGGACAGTCACCTGGAAACACCATATATTTT
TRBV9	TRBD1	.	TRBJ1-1	CASTMWDRANEAFF	TGTGCCAGCACCATGTGGGACAGGGCAAATGAAGCTTTCTTT
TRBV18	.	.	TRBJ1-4	CASSPPGDEKLFF	TGTGCCAGCTCACCACCAGGGGATGAAAAACTGTTTTTT
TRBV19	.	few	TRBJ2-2	CAGKGGEYENTGELFF	TGTGCCGGGAAGGGCGGGGAGTACGAAAACACCGGGGAGCTGTTTTTT
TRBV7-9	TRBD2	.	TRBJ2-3	CASSPGTSGAWADTQYF	TGTGCCAGCAGCCCGGGGACTAGCGGGGCCTGGGCAGATACGCAGTATTTT
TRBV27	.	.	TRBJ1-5	CASSSQAGYQPQHF	TGTGCCAGCAGTTCGCAGGCGGGGTATCAGCCCCAGCATTTT
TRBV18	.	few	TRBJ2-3	CASSPGLARTDTQYF	TGTGCCAGCTCACCAGGCCTAGCAAGGACAGATACGCAGTATTTT
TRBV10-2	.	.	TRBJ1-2	CASSDALGYGYTF	TGCGCCAGCAGTGATGCACTAGGCTATGGCTACACCTTC
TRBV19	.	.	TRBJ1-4	CASSILAWDEKLFF	TGTGCCAGTAGTATTTTAGCTTGGGATGAAAAACTGTTTTTT
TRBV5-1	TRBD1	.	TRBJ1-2	CASSLGQGGLPNYGYTF	TGCGCCAGCAGCTTGGGACAGGGAGGACTCCCTAACTATGGCTACACCTTC
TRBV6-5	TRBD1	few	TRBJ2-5	CASSLTGEEETQYF	TGTGCCAGCAGTTTGACAGGGGAGGAAGAGACCCAGTACTTC
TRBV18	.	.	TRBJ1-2	CASSPQANYGYTF	TGTGCCAGCTCCCCCCAGGCCAACTATGGCTACACCTTC
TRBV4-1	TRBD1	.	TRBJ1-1	CASSFRTGEESEAFF	TGCGCCAGCAGCTTCCGGACAGGGGAAGAGAGTGAAGCTTTCTTT
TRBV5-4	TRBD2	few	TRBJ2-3	CASSRGLAGTTDTQYF	TGTGCCAGCAGCCGCGGACTAGCGGGGACCACAGATACGCAGTATTTT
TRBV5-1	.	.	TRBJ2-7	CASSFTGVYEQYF	TGCGCCAGCAGCTTCACAGGAGTATACGAGCAGTACTTC
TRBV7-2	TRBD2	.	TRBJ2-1	CASSFDPAGGPHNEQFF	TGTGCCAGCAGCTTCGACCCAGCGGGGGGGCCGCACAATGAGCAGTTCTTC
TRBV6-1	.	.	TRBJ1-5	CASSEFRGPNQPQHF	TGTGCCAGCAGTGAATTCAGGGGCCCCAATCAGCCCCAGCATTTT
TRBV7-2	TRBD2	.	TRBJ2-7	CASSLLAGVAYEQYF	TGTGCCAGCAGTTTACTAGCGGGGGTTGCCTACGAGCAGTACTTC
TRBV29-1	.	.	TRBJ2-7	CSVENIHEQYF	TGCAGCGTTGAGAACATCCACGAGCAGTACTTC
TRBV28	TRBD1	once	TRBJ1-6	CASSLWDRGLRTPLHF	TGTGCCAGCAGTTTATGGGACAGGGGGCTTCGTACACCCCTCCACTTT
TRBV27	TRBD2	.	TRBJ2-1	CASSLRLAGGLYEQFF	TGTGCCAGCAGTTTAAGACTAGCGGGGGGCCTCTATGAGCAGTTCTTC